This T cell receptor (beta chain) was captured by sequencing in a study of T cells in Graves' hyperthyroidism and ophthalmopathy. Points from the study as a whole: Blood also held most thyroid clonotypes expanded beyond 0.001.

The V and J ends lost 4 bases and 3 bases, in that order; junction bases with no gene match: 4. Germline CDR1 reads SGHRS; CDR2 reads YFSETQ. This CDR3 has 14 amino acids. Graves' hyperthyroidism without ophthalmopathy progression within 18 months was termed stable. Uncontrolled infection, other autoimmune disease, pregnancy or lactation led to exclusion. Orbital computed tomography, thyroid ultrasound, serum thyroxine and TRAb, and clinical symptoms together informed the diagnoses. RNA transcripts gave rise to amplified TCR beta CDR3 regions. RT-PCR in the first round (using the HTBI primer set) targeted the TCR CDR3. Via MiXCR, TCRdb re-called the multiplex PCR reads, giving one row per CDR3 protein. Among 300,000 or so distinct CDR3 sequences listed, 15% to 20% were seen once. This clonotype appeared many times. As yet, its antigen is unknown.

The sequence was obtained from a woman aged 45-60 years with Graves' hyperthyroidism. The specimen was blood. V and J are TRBV5-1 and TRBJ1-5; TRBD1 aligns across 7 bases. CDR3 protein: CASSQGTDNQPQHF. The CDR3 bases are TGCGCCAGCAGCCAGGGGACAGACAATCAGCCCCAGCATTTT.